This entry is about one T cell receptor beta chain. The antigen remains undetermined. The source of the sample is a study of T cells expressing NK-cell markers. Study findings and constraints: A few of the donors also had these clonotypes leading their CD3+CD56-NKG2C+ fraction.

Germline CDR1 is MNHNY and CDR2 is SVGAGI (reference sequence). The CDR3 extends over 15 amino acids. TCRdb re-called the 5' RACE reads and shows each CDR3 protein once, DNA omitted. With about 430,000 distinct CDR3 sequences in the sample, the ten largest clones hold 1.4%. Specimen: blood T cells: a sorted CD56 or NKG2C T cell subset, CD4+ or CD8+ T cells, or bulk PBMC T cells (not recorded which). The rearrangement joins TRBV6-6 to TRBJ2-7; absent DNA, TCRdb's TRBD1 call cannot be checked. The source is a woman aged 50 to 60 in good health. The CDR3 sequence: CASEFRTGSTYEQYF.